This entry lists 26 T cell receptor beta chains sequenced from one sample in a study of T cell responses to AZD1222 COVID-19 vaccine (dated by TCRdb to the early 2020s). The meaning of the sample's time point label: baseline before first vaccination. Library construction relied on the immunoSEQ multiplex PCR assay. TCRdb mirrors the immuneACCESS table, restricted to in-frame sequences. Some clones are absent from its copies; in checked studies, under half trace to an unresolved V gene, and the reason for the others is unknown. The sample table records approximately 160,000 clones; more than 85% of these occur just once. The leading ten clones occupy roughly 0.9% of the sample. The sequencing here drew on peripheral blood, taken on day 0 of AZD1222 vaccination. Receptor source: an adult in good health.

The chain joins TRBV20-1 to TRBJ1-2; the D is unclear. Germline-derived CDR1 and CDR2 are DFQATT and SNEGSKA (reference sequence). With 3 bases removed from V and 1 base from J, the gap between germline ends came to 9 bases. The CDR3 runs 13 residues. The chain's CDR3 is CSASEEVNYGYTF. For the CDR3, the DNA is TGCAGTGCTAGTGAGGAGGTTAACTATGGCTACACCTTC.

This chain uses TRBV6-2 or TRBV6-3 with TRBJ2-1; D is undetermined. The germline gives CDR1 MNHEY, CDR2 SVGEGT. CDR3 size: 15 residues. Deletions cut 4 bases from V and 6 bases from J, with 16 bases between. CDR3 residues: CASSSGVPQINEQFF. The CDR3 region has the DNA TGTGCCAGCAGTTCGGGCGTACCCCAGATCAATGAGCAGTTCTTC.

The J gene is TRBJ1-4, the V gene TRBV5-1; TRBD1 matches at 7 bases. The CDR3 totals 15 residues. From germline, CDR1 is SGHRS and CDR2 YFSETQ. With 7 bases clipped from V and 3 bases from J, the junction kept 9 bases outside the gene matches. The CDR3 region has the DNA TGCGCCAGCTGTTATCAGACAGGGTCTAATGAAAAACTGTTTTTT. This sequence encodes CASCYQTGSNEKLFF.

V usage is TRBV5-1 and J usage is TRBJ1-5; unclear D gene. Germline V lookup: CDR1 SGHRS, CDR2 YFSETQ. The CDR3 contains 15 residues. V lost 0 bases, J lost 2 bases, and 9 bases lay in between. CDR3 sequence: CASSLGAGGNQPQHF. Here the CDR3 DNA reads TGCGCCAGCAGCTTGGGTGCAGGCGGCAATCAGCCCCAGCATTTT.

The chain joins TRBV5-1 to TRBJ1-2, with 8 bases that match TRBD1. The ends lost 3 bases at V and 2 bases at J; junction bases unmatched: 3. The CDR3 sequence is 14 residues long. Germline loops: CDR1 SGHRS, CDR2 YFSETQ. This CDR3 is CASSSGQANYGYTF. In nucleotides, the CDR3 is TGCGCCAGCAGCTCGGGACAGGCGAACTATGGCTACACCTTC. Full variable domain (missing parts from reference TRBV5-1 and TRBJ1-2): KAGVTQTPRYLIKTRGQQVTLSCSPISGHRSVSWYQQTPGQGLQFLFEYFSETQRNKGNFPGRFSGRQFSNSRSEMNVSTLELGDSALYLCASSSGQANYGYTFGSGTRLTVV.

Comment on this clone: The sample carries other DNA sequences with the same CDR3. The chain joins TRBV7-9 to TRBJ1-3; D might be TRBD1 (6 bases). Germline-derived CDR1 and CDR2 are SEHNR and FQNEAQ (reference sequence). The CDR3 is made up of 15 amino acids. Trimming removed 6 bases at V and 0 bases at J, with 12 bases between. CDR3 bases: TGTGCCAGCAGTTCTCAGGGGATCTCTGGAAACACCATATATTTT. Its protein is CASSSQGISGNTIYF.

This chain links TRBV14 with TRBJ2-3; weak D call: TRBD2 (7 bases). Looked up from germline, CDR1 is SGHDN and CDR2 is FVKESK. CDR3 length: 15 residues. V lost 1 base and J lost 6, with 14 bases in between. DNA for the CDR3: TGTGCCAGCAGCCAAGTGGGGGGGGCGATGGATACGCAGTATTTT. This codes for CASSQVGGAMDTQYF.

The CDR3 spells CASSITAAYEQYF. The CDR3 DNA reads as TGTGCCAGTAGTATTACGGCAGCCTACGAGCAGTACTTC. This rearrangement joins TRBV19 to TRBJ2-7; D gene ambiguous. CDR3 size: 13 residues. V was shortened by 3 bases and J by 2 bases, with 8 bases between the two germline ends. Looked up from germline, CDR1 is LNHDA and CDR2 is SQIVND (reference sequence).

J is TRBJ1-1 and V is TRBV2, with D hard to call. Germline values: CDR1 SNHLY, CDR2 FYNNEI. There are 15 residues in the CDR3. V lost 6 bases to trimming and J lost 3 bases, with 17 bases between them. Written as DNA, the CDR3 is TGTGCCAGCAGATGGACCTCGGGTAGTGACACTGAAGCTTTCTTT. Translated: CASRWTSGSDTEAFF.

The CDR3 loop reads CASRKDRAGYTF. The CDR3, as DNA: TGTGCCAGCAGAAAAGACAGGGCGGGCTACACCTTC. J is TRBJ1-2 and V is TRBV28; TRBD1 aligns across 7 bases. CDR3 length: 12 amino acids. Unmatched junction bases numbered 6, after V lost 6 bases and J lost 8 bases. Germline CDR1 is MDHEN and CDR2 is SYDVKM.

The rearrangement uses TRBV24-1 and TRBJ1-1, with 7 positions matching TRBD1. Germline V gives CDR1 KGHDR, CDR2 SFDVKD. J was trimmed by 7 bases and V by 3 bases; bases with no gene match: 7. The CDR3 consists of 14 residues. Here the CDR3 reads CATSDPGQPNEAFF. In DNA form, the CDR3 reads TGTGCCACCAGTGATCCGGGACAGCCTAATGAAGCTTTCTTT.

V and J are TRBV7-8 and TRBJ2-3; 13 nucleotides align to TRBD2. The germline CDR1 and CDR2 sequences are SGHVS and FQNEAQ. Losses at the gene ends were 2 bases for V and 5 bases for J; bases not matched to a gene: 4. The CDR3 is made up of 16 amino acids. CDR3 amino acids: CASSLTSGGAVDTQYF. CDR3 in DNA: TGTGCCAGCAGCTTAACTAGCGGGGGGGCCGTAGATACGCAGTATTTT.

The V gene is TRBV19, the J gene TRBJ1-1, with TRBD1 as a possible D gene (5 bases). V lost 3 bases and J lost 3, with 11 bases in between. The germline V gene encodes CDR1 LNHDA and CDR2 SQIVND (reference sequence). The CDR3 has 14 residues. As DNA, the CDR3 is TGTGCCAGTAGTATGGGGGAGGTTCACACTGAAGCTTTCTTT. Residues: CASSMGEVHTEAFF. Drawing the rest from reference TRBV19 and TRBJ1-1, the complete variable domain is DGGITQSPKYLFRKEGQNVTLSCEQNLNHDAMYWYRQDPGQGLRLIYYSQIVNDFQKGDIAEGYSVSREKKESFPLTVTSAQKNPTAFYLCASSMGEVHTEAFFGQGTRLTVV.

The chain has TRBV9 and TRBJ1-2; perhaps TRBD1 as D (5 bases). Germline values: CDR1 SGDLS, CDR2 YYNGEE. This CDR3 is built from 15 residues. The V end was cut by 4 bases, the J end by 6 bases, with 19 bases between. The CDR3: CASSSFGTPQDGYTF. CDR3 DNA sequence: TGTGCCAGCAGCTCTTTTGGGACGCCCCAGGATGGCTACACCTTC.

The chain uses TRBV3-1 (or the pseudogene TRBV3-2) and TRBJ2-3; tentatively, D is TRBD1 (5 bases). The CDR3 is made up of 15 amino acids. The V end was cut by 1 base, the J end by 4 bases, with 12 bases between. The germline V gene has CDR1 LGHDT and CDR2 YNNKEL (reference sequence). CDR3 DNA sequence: TGTGCCAGCAGCCAAGCAGGACAAAACTCAGATACGCAGTATTTT. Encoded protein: CASSQAGQNSDTQYF.

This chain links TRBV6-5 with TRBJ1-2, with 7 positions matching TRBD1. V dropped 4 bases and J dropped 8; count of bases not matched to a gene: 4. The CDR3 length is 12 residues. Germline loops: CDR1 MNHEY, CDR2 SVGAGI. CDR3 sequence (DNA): TGTGCCAGCAGTTCCGGGGGACAGGGCTACACCTTC. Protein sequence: CASSSGGQGYTF.

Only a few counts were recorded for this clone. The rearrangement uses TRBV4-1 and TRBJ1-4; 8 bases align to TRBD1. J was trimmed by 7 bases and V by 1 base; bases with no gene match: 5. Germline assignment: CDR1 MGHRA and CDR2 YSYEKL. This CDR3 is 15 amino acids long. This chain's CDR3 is CASSQAPGGTEKLFF. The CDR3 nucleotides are TGCGCCAGCAGCCAAGCCCCAGGGGGCACTGAAAAACTGTTTTTT.

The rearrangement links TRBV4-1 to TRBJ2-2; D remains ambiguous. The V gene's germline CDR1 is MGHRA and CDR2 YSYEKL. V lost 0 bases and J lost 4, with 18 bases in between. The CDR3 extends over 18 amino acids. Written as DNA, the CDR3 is TGCGCCAGCAGCCAAGAACCGCCTCACTTCGACTTCACCGGGGAGCTGTTTTTT. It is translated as CASSQEPPHFDFTGELFF.

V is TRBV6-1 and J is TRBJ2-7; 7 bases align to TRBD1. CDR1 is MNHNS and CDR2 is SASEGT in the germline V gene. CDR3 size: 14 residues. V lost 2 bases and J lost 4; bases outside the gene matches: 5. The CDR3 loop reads CASSETGDEYEQYF. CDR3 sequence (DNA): TGTGCCAGCAGTGAAACAGGGGATGAATACGAGCAGTACTTC.

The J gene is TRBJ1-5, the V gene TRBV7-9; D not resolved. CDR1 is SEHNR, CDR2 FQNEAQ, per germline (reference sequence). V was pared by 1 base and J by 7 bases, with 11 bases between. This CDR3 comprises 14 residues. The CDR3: CASSLGPVSQPQHF. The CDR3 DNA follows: TGTGCCAGCAGCTTAGGTCCGGTAAGCCAGCCCCAGCATTTT.

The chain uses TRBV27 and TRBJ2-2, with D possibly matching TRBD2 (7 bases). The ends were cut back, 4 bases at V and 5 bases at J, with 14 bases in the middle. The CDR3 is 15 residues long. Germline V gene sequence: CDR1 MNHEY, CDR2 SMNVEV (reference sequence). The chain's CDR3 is CASSWGGGTTGELFF. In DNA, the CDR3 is TGTGCCAGCAGTTGGGGGGGCGGCACGACCGGGGAGCTGTTTTTT.

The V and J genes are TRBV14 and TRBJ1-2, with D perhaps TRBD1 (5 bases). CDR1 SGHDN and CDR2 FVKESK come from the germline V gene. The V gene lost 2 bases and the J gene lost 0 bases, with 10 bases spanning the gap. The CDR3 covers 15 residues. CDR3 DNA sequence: TGTGCCAGCAGCCAATGGGGACTGACTAACTATGGCTACACCTTC. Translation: CASSQWGLTNYGYTF.

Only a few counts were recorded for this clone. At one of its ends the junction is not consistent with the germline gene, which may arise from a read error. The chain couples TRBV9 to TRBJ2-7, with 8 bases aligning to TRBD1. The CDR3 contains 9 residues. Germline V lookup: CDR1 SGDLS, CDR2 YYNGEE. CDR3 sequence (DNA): TGTGCCAGCAGCACCTACAGGGGGTTC. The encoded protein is CASSTYRGF.

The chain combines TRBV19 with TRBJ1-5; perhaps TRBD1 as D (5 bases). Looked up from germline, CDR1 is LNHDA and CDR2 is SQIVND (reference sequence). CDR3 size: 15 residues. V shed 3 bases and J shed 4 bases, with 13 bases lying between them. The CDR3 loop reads CASSIWGRINQPQHF. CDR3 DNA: TGTGCCAGTAGTATTTGGGGACGGATTAATCAGCCCCAGCATTTT.

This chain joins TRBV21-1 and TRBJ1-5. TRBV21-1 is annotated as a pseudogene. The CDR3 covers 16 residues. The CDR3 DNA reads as TGTGCCAGCAGGCGAGCTCCCGGGTCGGAAAATCAGCCCCAGCATTTT. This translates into CASRRAPGSENQPQHF.

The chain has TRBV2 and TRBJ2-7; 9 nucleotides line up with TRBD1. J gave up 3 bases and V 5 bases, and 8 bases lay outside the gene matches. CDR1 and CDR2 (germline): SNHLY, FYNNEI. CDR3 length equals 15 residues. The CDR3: CASSTGQGRYYEQYF. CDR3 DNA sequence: TGTGCCAGCAGTACCGGACAGGGGCGATACTACGAGCAGTACTTC.